This T cell receptor (beta chain) comes out of a study of blood T cell repertoires in COVID-19 (dated by TCRdb to 2020 to 2021). Study-level background: Samples covering the acute and convalescent phases of COVID-19 were provided by collaborators in the United States, Italy and Spain. The prospective study material was composed of cDNA or gDNA derived from T cells, B-cell-depleted T cells, or PBMCs. The repertoires were released in a freely available public database intended as a resource for research on the immune response to SARS-CoV-2. Samples were obtained from the ongoing ImmuneRACE study (first 160 participants) and from roughly 1,300 subjects provided by 6 global collaborators. The dataset comprised deeply sampled blood TCRbeta repertoires from subjects exposed to, actively infected with, or recovered from COVID-19. Nearly every sample came with metadata listing a de-identified subject ID, COVID-19 status, age in years and sex. HLA class I and class II types, where available, came from metadata supplied by the sample provider rather than from assay-based typing. Overall study results and their limits: The quantity of clinical and demographic metadata differed by source and by participant and was supplied without curation.

V loses 0 bases at its end and J loses 9 bases; junction bases beyond the gene matches: 9. Reading from cysteine to phenylalanine, the CDR3 counts 17 amino acids. Only the CDR3 portion is preserved as DNA: 51 bases, with reading frame beginning at the first base. CDR1 and CDR2 are read off the germline V gene as SGHDT and YYEEEE. Concerning this clone: The antigen this receptor binds is unknown. No base-level quality is on record; no much larger clone is a single base apart.

Participants in the prospective study were enrolled through a virtual design, were aged roughly 18 to 90 years, and lived in approximately 24 United States geographic areas. In the prospective study, cohorts were assigned on the basis of participant-reported clinical history obtained from a screening survey and a study questionnaire. In the prospective study, whole blood, serum and a nasopharyngeal or oropharyngeal swab were collected from each participant by mobile phlebotomists. Over a roughly 2-month period, participants in the prospective study had the option of providing additional blood draws and questionnaires. Blood samples from the prospective study were shipped frozen or at room temperature prior to DNA extraction. TCRbeta CDR3 regions were amplified from genomic DNA by means of the immunoSEQ Assay, a bias-controlled multiplex PCR. As for the original processing: The number of nucleated cells in each sample was estimated from the amplification of reference gene primers within the assay. Sequence reads were collapsed and filtered to measure the absolute abundance of every unique TCRbeta CDR3 rearrangement. For each sample, productive Simpson clonality was calculated as the square root of Simpson's diversity index over productive rearrangements. TCRdb took this table from immuneACCESS and kept in-frame rearrangements with V and J called. Such tables lack part of the clones; where checked against another copy, unresolved V genes explain under half of the gap, and the rest is unexplained. The D gene and trimming were derived from the DNA, and the V and J assignments and clone size from that table. This sample comprises roughly 200,000 clones, roughly 86% of them detected only once. About 6% of the sample is held by the ten biggest clonotypes.

The receptor was derived from a man aged 40-55 years with acute COVID-19. The sequence joins TRBV5-6 to TRBJ2-1, with 13 bases in between that match TRBD2. Source material: PBMCs or T cells enriched from blood (not recorded which). The DNA sequence follows: TGTGCCAGCAGCTTGGTTGTTGGGACTAGCGGGATAGGTGAGCAGTTCTTC. Translated, this gives CASSLVVGTSGIGEQFF.